This TCR beta chain was identified in a study of T cell responses to AZD1222 COVID-19 vaccine. TCRdb's copy holds only in-frame clones and misses some; the assay was immunoSEQ multiplex PCR. The sample lists 150,000 to 200,000 clones, more than 75% occurring once. In the case of this clone: Its antigen is not known.

Study-level results: Nearly half of spike-specific TCRs reportedly go after variant regions that carry no mutations. Spike was spanned by vaccine-associated CD4 TCRs, with dominance at 160-218 and 743-854. Donors were chiefly white British, with a greater number of females, and clonal diversity was perhaps underestimated. Repertoire samples came only from after the peak T cell response.

The source of this sequence is an adult in good health. The material sequenced was peripheral blood, taken on day 0 of MenACWY control vaccination.

CDR3: CASSPGLNSPLHF. CDR3 in DNA: TGTGCCAGCAGTCCGGGTCTTAATTCACCCCTCCACTTT. This sequence joins TRBV9 and TRBJ1-6; unclear D gene. The V and J ends lost 5 bases and 6 bases respectively, with 9 bases between them. The CDR3 has 13 residues. CDR1 is SGDLS, CDR2 YYNGEE, per germline.